Below are 26 T cell receptor beta chains sequenced from a single sample in a study of glioma-infiltrating T cells after dendritic cell vaccination. Generated by immunoSEQ multiplex PCR, the TCRdb table keeps only in-frame clones and is missing some. The table records 55,000 to 70,000 clones, about 81% of them present only once. Source: blood, taken before dendritic cell vaccination. These receptors were taken from a human donor with glioblastoma.

This clone was seen once. V usage is TRBV7-8 and J usage is TRBJ1-3; weak D call: TRBD1 (6 bases). CDR1 is SGHVS and CDR2 is FQNEAQ in the germline V gene. Trimming stripped 5 bases from V and 0 bases from J, with 17 bases between. The CDR3 is 17 amino acids. The CDR3 reads CASSTRTAHLSGNTIYF. The CDR3 bases are TGTGCCAGCAGCACCCGGACAGCCCATCTCTCTGGAAACACCATATATTTT.

The rearrangement joins TRBV5-1 to TRBJ2-5; 10 nucleotides agree with TRBD2. V lost 4 bases, J lost 2 bases, and 5 bases stayed unmatched. CDR3 length: 15 residues. Germline V gives CDR1 SGHRS, CDR2 YFSETQ. The CDR3 loop is CASSDSSGGQETQYF. As DNA, the CDR3 is TGCGCCAGCAGCGACTCTAGCGGGGGTCAAGAGACCCAGTACTTC.

The rearrangement links TRBV2 to TRBJ1-5; D gene ambiguous. V lost 2 bases to trimming and J lost 4 bases, with 6 bases between them. CDR1 SNHLY and CDR2 FYNNEI come from the germline V gene. CDR3 length: 13 residues. This CDR3 is CASSELRNQPQHF. The CDR3 nucleotides read TGTGCCAGCAGTGAACTCAGAAATCAGCCCCAGCATTTT.

V usage is TRBV19 and J usage is TRBJ2-2; 13 nucleotides align to TRBD2. The CDR3 has 18 amino acids. Germline V lookup: CDR1 LNHDA, CDR2 SQIVND (reference sequence). The trim removed 3 bases at V and 2 bases at J, leaving 6 bases unmatched. CDR3 sequence (DNA): TGTGCCAGTAGTATCTTAGGGACTAGCGGGGTAAACACCGGGGAGCTGTTTTTT. It specifies CASSILGTSGVNTGELFF.

The chain employs TRBV28 and TRBJ2-1, with TRBD2 identical over 8 bases. The length of the CDR3 is 15 residues. Germline V lookup: CDR1 MDHEN, CDR2 SYDVKM. The junction had 7 bases not matched to a gene; V was cut back by 7 bases and J by 2 bases. Here the CDR3 reads CASTIAGNPYNEQFF. CDR3 DNA: TGTGCCAGCACCATAGCGGGGAACCCCTACAATGAGCAGTTCTTC.

The chain combines TRBV6-1 with TRBJ2-7, with D hard to call. CDR3 size: 13 residues. The V end was cut by 10 bases, the J end by 3 bases, with 16 bases between. Germline lookup yields CDR1 MNHNS and CDR2 SASEGT. The CDR3 DNA is TGTGCCACCCCAGGCCGAAACCTCTACGAGCAGTACTTC. Protein: CATPGRNLYEQYF.

This clone has a single count. V is TRBV18 and J is TRBJ2-7, with TRBD1 matching 7 bases. V lost 5 bases, J lost 6 bases, and 4 bases stayed unmatched. This CDR3 comprises 12 residues. Germline lookup yields CDR1 KGHSH and CDR2 LQKENI. The CDR3 sequence: CASSRTGGEQYF. CDR3 sequence (DNA): TGTGCCAGCTCAAGGACAGGAGGCGAGCAGTACTTC.

This clone has just one count. This chain uses TRBV5-4 with TRBJ1-3; D is undetermined. Germline CDR1 and CDR2: SGHNT and YYREEE (reference sequence). Trimming pared 1 base from V and 2 bases from J, leaving 7 bases between. The CDR3 length is 14 residues. The CDR3 DNA sequence: TGTGCCAGCAGCTTGTCAGAGGCTGGAAACACCATATATTTT. This gives the protein CASSLSEAGNTIYF.

The CDR3: CASSFSGTGSEKLFF. The CDR3 DNA is TGCGCCAGCAGCTTTAGCGGGACAGGGTCTGAAAAACTGTTTTTT. The chain uses TRBV5-1 and TRBJ1-4; 9 bases are a match to TRBD1. The CDR3 length is 15 residues. V shed 2 bases, J shed 7 bases, and the junction held 6 bases outside the gene matches. Germline V gene lookup returns CDR1 SGHRS and CDR2 YFSETQ.

This chain joins TRBV29-1 and TRBJ2-5; D unclear. The V end lost 4 bases, the J end lost 4 bases, and 10 bases lay between the germline ends. The germline gives CDR1 SQVTM, CDR2 ANQGSEA. The CDR3 is made up of 12 amino acids. The CDR3 DNA reads TGCAGCGTTGCAGAATCCCGAGAGACCCAGTACTTC. Amino acids: CSVAESRETQYF.

This chain uses TRBV6-4 with TRBJ2-2, with no clear D. In germline, CDR1 is MRHNA, CDR2 SNTAGT. The V end was cut by 0 bases, the J end by 6 bases, with 2 bases between. The CDR3 runs 12 residues. CDR3 sequence reads: CASSDSSGELFF. Here the CDR3 DNA reads TGTGCCAGCAGTGACTCCTCCGGGGAGCTGTTTTTT.

The rearrangement links TRBV25-1 to TRBJ2-5; 7 bases align to TRBD1. Looked up from germline, CDR1 is MGHDK and CDR2 is SYGVNS. The CDR3 runs to 15 residues. The J segment lost 4 bases and the V segment lost 0 bases, leaving 5 bases of the junction unmatched. Here the CDR3 reads CASSEYLGQAETQYF. Here the CDR3 DNA reads TGTGCCAGCAGTGAATACCTAGGACAGGCAGAGACCCAGTACTTC.

The chain has TRBV5-1 and TRBJ2-7; a possible D gene is TRBD1 (6 bases). CDR1 and CDR2 from the germline V gene are SGHRS and YFSETQ. V was pared by 0 bases and J by 5 bases, with 15 bases between. The CDR3 contains 15 residues. CDR3 DNA: TGCGCCAGCAGCTTGGTTATCAGGGGAAGCAACGAGCAGTACTTC. The encoded protein is CASSLVIRGSNEQYF.

This chain connects TRBV5-4 to TRBJ2-7, with unresolved D. The CDR3 extends over 12 amino acids. The germline CDR1 and CDR2 sequences are SGHNT and YYREEE (reference sequence). Trimming removed 1 base at V and 7 bases at J, with 9 bases between. The CDR3 region has the DNA TGTGCCAGCAGCTTGAACTCCCTGGAGCAGTACTTC. Its translation is CASSLNSLEQYF.

The rearrangement joins TRBV4-2 to TRBJ2-2, with 11 nucleotides matching TRBD2. V lost 10 bases to trimming and J lost 5 bases; unmatched junction nucleotides: 6. This CDR3 has 14 residues. Germline V lookup: CDR1 LGHNA, CDR2 YNFKEQ. The CDR3 DNA follows: TGTGCCACCGATAGCGGGGGGGCAACCGGGGAGCTGTTTTTT. Residues: CATDSGGATGELFF.

The chain has TRBV5-1 and TRBJ2-3; 12 nucleotides match TRBD2. V lost 4 bases to trimming and J lost 3 bases; unmatched junction nucleotides: 3. Germline values: CDR1 SGHRS, CDR2 YFSETQ. The CDR3 is 15 amino acids. The CDR3 DNA sequence: TGCGCCAGCAGCAAGACTAGCGGGGGAACAGATACGCAGTATTTT. Its protein is CASSKTSGGTDTQYF.

CDR3 sequence reads: CASSQEDARNSGNTIYF. As DNA, the CDR3 is TGTGCCAGCAGCCAAGAAGACGCCAGGAACTCTGGAAACACCATATATTTT. V usage is TRBV4-2 and J usage is TRBJ1-3; the D is unclear. The CDR3 runs 17 residues. Trimming took off 0 bases at V and 0 bases at J, with 12 bases between the two ends. CDR1 is LGHNA and CDR2 is YNFKEQ in the germline V gene.

This clone showed up just once. The gene calls are TRBV19 and TRBJ1-6; the match to TRBD1 covers 8 bases. The V gene's germline CDR1 is LNHDA and CDR2 SQIVND (reference sequence). Germline trimming cut 5 bases from V and 10 bases from J; bases unmatched to any gene: 7. The CDR3 covers 14 residues. CDR3 in amino acids: CASSFRGPGSPLHF. The CDR3 DNA reads as TGTGCCAGTAGTTTCAGGGGGCCCGGGTCACCCCTCCACTTT.

Only one count was recorded for this clone. The chain joins TRBV29-1 to TRBJ2-3; the D gene is possibly TRBD1 (5 bases). This CDR3 has 12 residues. Germline values: CDR1 SQVTM, CDR2 ANQGSEA. Trimming took off 6 bases at V and 6 bases at J, with 13 bases between the two ends. The CDR3 DNA is TGCAGCGTAGGACACATGTTGGATACGCAGTATTTT. Encoded protein: CSVGHMLDTQYF.

This clone was detected once. This rearrangement joins TRBV20-1 to TRBJ1-6; possible D gene TRBD1, 5 bases. The V gene lost 6 bases and the J gene lost 15 bases, with 15 bases spanning the gap. CDR3 length equals 11 residues. Per the germline V gene, CDR1 is DFQATT and CDR2 is SNEGSKA (reference sequence). The CDR3 here is CSANQGQRLHF. The CDR3 region has the DNA TGCAGTGCAAACCAGGGTCAGCGCCTCCACTTT.

This chain links TRBV19 with TRBJ1-2, with 8 bases aligning to TRBD1. J lost 3 bases, V lost 6 bases, and 9 bases had no gene match. Germline CDR1 LNHDA, CDR2 SQIVND (reference sequence). This CDR3 is built from 15 residues. The CDR3 sequence: CASRDQGQVYYGYTF. In DNA, the CDR3 is TGTGCCAGTAGGGACCAGGGACAGGTCTACTATGGCTACACCTTC.

The chain couples TRBV11-2 to TRBJ2-5, with D hard to call. V was cut by 5 bases and J by 4 bases, with 14 bases left in between. CDR3 length: 14 amino acids. The germline CDR1 and CDR2 sequences are SGHAT and FQNNGV. The CDR3: CASSPPAERETQYF. DNA for the CDR3: TGTGCCAGCAGCCCCCCGGCGGAAAGAGAGACCCAGTACTTC.

Only one count was recorded for this clone. V gene TRBV5-1 combines with J gene TRBJ1-5, with D tentatively TRBD1 (6 bases). V shed 1 base and J shed 7 bases, with 9 bases lying between them. The CDR3 consists of 13 residues. Germline CDR1 and CDR2: SGHRS and YFSETQ. The DNA of the CDR3 is TGCGCCAGCAGCTTGTCAGGGGAACAGCCCCAGCATTTT. Translation gives CASSLSGEQPQHF.

This rearrangement joins TRBV7-2 to TRBJ2-7; tentative D call: TRBD2 (5 bases). With 2 bases removed from V and 5 bases from J, the gap between germline ends came to 13 bases. The V gene's germline CDR1 is SGHTA and CDR2 FQGNSA. CDR3 size: 14 residues. The CDR3 here is CASSLMAVGNEQYF. CDR3 nucleotide sequence: TGTGCCAGCAGCTTAATGGCAGTCGGGAACGAGCAGTACTTC.

The rearrangement links TRBV2 to TRBJ2-2, with D perhaps TRBD1 (7 bases). The germline V gene has CDR1 SNHLY and CDR2 FYNNEI. This CDR3 spans 16 amino acids. V shed 3 bases and J shed 6 bases, with 17 bases lying between them. CDR3 DNA sequence: TGTGCCAGCAGTGAGAGAGGCAGGGGGGCCGCCGGGGAGCTGTTTTTT. Translation: CASSERGRGAAGELFF. The variable domain in full, completed from reference TRBV2 and TRBJ2-2, reads EPEVTQTPSHQVTQMGQEVILRCVPISNHLYFYWYRQILGQKVEFLVSFYNNEISEKSEIFDDQFSVERPDGSNFTLKIRSTKLEDSAMYFCASSERGRGAAGELFFGEGSRLTVL.

The genes are TRBV15 and TRBJ2-3; the match to TRBD2 covers 10 bases. From germline, CDR1 is LNHNV and CDR2 YYDKDF (reference sequence). V shed 6 bases and J 1 base; nucleotides not matched to a gene: 10. This CDR3 contains 17 residues. CDR3 DNA sequence: TGTGCCACCAGTCTAGCGGGGGCGATGGGGGGCACAGATACGCAGTATTTT. Protein: CATSLAGAMGGTDTQYF.